One sample yielded the 18 T cell receptor beta chains listed below, sequenced in a study of blood T cell repertoires in COVID-19. The table came from immunoSEQ multiplex PCR; TCRdb's copy has only in-frame clones and leaves some out. The sample holds roughly 140,000 clones, about 87% seen once. Sequenced input: peripheral blood. Receptors were obtained from a woman aged 40-49 years with acute or convalescent COVID-19.

The V and J genes are TRBV30 and TRBJ1-6, with D maybe TRBD1 (6 bases). The CDR3 consists of 12 residues. Per the germline V gene, CDR1 is GTSNPN and CDR2 is SVGIG (reference sequence). V was shortened by 7 bases and J by 6 bases, with 10 bases between the two germline ends. This CDR3 is CAYQDSNSPLHF. CDR3 nucleotides: TGTGCCTACCAGGACAGTAATTCACCCCTCCACTTT. The full variable domain, in which reference TRBV30 and TRBJ1-6 provide the parts outside the CDR3, is SQTIHQWPATLVQPVGSPLSLECTVEGTSNPNLYWYRQAAGRGLQLLFYSVGIGQISSEVPQNLSASRPQDRQFILSSKKLLLSDSGFYLCAYQDSNSPLHFGNGTRLTVT.

The chain carries TRBV6-6 and TRBJ1-2; 9 positions agree with TRBD1. The J segment lost 1 base and the V segment lost 8 bases, leaving 8 bases of the junction unmatched. Germline CDR1 is MNHNY and CDR2 is SVGAGI (reference sequence). The CDR3 totals 15 residues. CDR3 nucleotide sequence: TGTGCCAGCGGGCAAAACAGGGGGCATAACTATGGCTACACCTTC. This sequence encodes CASGQNRGHNYGYTF.

The gene calls are TRBV28 and TRBJ1-5, with 7 bases identical to TRBD1. The J segment lost 1 base and the V segment lost 0 bases, leaving 3 bases of the junction unmatched. The germline V gene has CDR1 MDHEN and CDR2 SYDVKM. CDR3 length: 16 residues. CDR3 sequence reads: CASSLWTGMSNQPQHF. In DNA form, the CDR3 reads TGTGCCAGCAGTTTATGGACAGGGATGAGCAATCAGCCCCAGCATTTT.

This chain connects TRBV11-2 to TRBJ2-2; no definite D call. Trimming removed 0 bases from V and 0 bases from J, with 11 bases in between. The CDR3 covers 17 residues. Germline CDR1 is SGHAT and CDR2 is FQNNGV. This CDR3 reads CASSLDLGSPNTGELFF. The CDR3 nucleotides are TGTGCCAGCAGCTTAGATCTCGGTAGCCCGAACACCGGGGAGCTGTTTTTT. Combining the CDR3 with reference TRBV11-2 and TRBJ2-2 gives the whole variable domain EAGVAQSPRYKIIEKRQSVAFWCNPISGHATLYWYQQILGQGPKLLIQFQNNGVVDDSQLPKDRFSAERLKGVDSTLKIQPAKLEDSAVYLCASSLDLGSPNTGELFFGEGSRLTVL.

V is TRBV4-3 and J is TRBJ2-1; 9 bases are shared with TRBD2. Trimming at V came to 1 base and at J to 9 bases, leaving 16 bases not matched to a gene. Per germline, CDR1 LGHNA and CDR2 YSLEER. The CDR3 is 18 residues long. CDR3 in DNA: TGCGCCAGCAGCCAAGGGGGCCTCTGGGGCGGGGGGGCCAGTGAGCAGTTCTTC. This gives the protein CASSQGGLWGGGASEQFF.

V gene TRBV28 combines with J gene TRBJ2-5; 14 bases line up with TRBD2. The CDR3 loop spans 16 amino acids. The germline CDR1 and CDR2 sequences are MDHEN and SYDVKM. V dropped 8 bases and J dropped 1; count of bases not matched to a gene: 6. CDR3 coding DNA: TGTGCCAGCGGACTCGGGACTAGCGGGGGCCAAGAGACCCAGTACTTC. It is translated as CASGLGTSGGQETQYF.

V usage is TRBV18 and J usage is TRBJ2-7; weak D call: TRBD1 (6 bases). The CDR3 is 14 amino acids. The V and J ends lost 6 bases and 3 bases respectively, with 15 bases between them. Germline CDR1 reads KGHSH; CDR2 reads LQKENI. In DNA, the CDR3 is TGTGCCAGCTCCAGTGGGACACTGGACTACGAGCAGTACTTC. It is translated as CASSSGTLDYEQYF.

In this sample, this clone turned up once. The chain joins TRBV6-5 to TRBJ2-2, with TRBD1 matching over 11 bases. With V trimmed by 5 bases and J by 7 bases, 6 bases remained unmatched. The CDR3 length is 15 residues. In germline, CDR1 is MNHEY, CDR2 SVGAGI. The CDR3 protein is CASSLDRGLFGELFF. In DNA, the CDR3 is TGTGCCAGCAGTCTGGACAGGGGGCTCTTCGGGGAGCTGTTTTTT.

The chain has TRBV10-2 and TRBJ1-1; perhaps TRBD1 as D (5 bases). V dropped 6 bases and J dropped 1 base, with 12 bases sitting between them. CDR1 and CDR2 from the germline V gene are WSHSY and SAAADI. The CDR3 consists of 14 residues. CDR3 in DNA: TGCGCCAGCAGAGACTTTACAGGGAACACTGAAGCTTTCTTT. Its protein product is CASRDFTGNTEAFF.

This clone occurred once. The V gene is TRBV11-2, the J gene TRBJ2-2, with 7 bases matching TRBD1. CDR3 size: 17 residues. J gave up 0 bases and V 2 bases, and 6 bases lay outside the gene matches. Germline CDR1 is SGHAT and CDR2 is FQNNGV. CDR3: CASSLFRQGTNTGELFF. In DNA, the CDR3 is TGTGCCAGCAGCTTATTCCGACAGGGTACGAACACCGGGGAGCTGTTTTTT.

This chain joins TRBV27 and TRBJ1-3; D ambiguous. Trimming removed 5 bases from V and 4 bases from J, with 12 bases in between. The germline V gene has CDR1 MNHEY and CDR2 SMNVEV (reference sequence). The CDR3 is 14 amino acids. The CDR3 nucleotides read TGTGCCAGCAGTCCCCACAGTATCGGAAACACCATATATTTT. It encodes CASSPHSIGNTIYF.

This chain joins TRBV7-6 and TRBJ2-1; 9 positions match TRBD2. The CDR3 consists of 16 residues. Germline loops: CDR1 SGHVS, CDR2 FNYEAQ. Trimming at V came to 2 bases and at J to 5 bases, leaving 7 bases not matched to a gene. The DNA for the CDR3 is TGTGCCAGCAGCTTATTTTCCCTAGCGGGAAACAATGAGCAGTTCTTC. This sequence encodes CASSLFSLAGNNEQFF.

The chain carries TRBV13 and TRBJ2-3; 9 nucleotides match TRBD2. J lost 5 bases, V lost 4 bases, and 7 bases had no gene match. CDR1 PRHDT and CDR2 FYEKMQ come from the germline V gene (reference sequence). This CDR3 is 15 amino acids long. This CDR3 reads CASSYLAGLEDTQYF. DNA for the CDR3: TGTGCCAGCAGCTACCTAGCGGGGTTGGAAGATACGCAGTATTTT.

J is TRBJ2-3 and V is TRBV9; 8 positions agree with TRBD2. J gave up 0 bases and V 6 bases, and 12 bases lay outside the gene matches. This CDR3 is built from 17 residues. Per the germline V gene, CDR1 is SGDLS and CDR2 is YYNGEE. The CDR3 DNA follows: TGTGCCAGCACCCCCCGGGGGGGGAGGGTAAGCACAGATACGCAGTATTTT. This translates into CASTPRGGRVSTDTQYF.

The rearrangement uses TRBV2 and TRBJ2-7; 9 bases agree with TRBD2. CDR3 length: 18 amino acids. V was pared by 4 bases and J by 0 bases, with 13 bases of the junction left unmatched. The germline V gene encodes CDR1 SNHLY and CDR2 FYNNEI. The CDR3 DNA follows: TGTGCCAGCAGTGCGAGAGCGGGGGGTTCCGTAAGCTCCTACGAGCAGTACTTC. Protein product: CASSARAGGSVSSYEQYF.

V gene TRBV19 combines with J gene TRBJ2-3, with TRBD2 identical over 12 bases. J was trimmed by 5 bases and V by 5 bases; bases with no gene match: 5. Germline CDR1 reads LNHDA; CDR2 reads SQIVND (reference sequence). The CDR3 length is 15 residues. In nucleotides, the CDR3 is TGTGCCAGTAGTTGGCTAGCGGGGGGGCAAGATACGCAGTATTTT. As protein: CASSWLAGGQDTQYF.

The chain recombines TRBV7-3 with TRBJ2-3, with 8 positions matching TRBD1. After removal of 0 bases from V and 3 bases from J, the junction contained 5 bases not matched to a gene. Germline CDR1 and CDR2: SGHTA and FQGTGA. CDR3 size: 16 residues. The CDR3 bases are TGTGCCAGCAGCTTAACCGGGACAGGCCTTACAGATACGCAGTATTTT. The encoded protein is CASSLTGTGLTDTQYF.

This clone was seen more than once but under ten times. This chain uses TRBV19 with TRBJ1-1; D is unclear. From germline, CDR1 is LNHDA and CDR2 SQIVND (reference sequence). CDR3 length equals 14 residues. Trimming removed 6 bases at V and 3 bases at J, with 14 bases between. The CDR3 nucleotides read TGTGCCAGTAGGGTGAGAGGTGGTGACACTGAAGCTTTCTTT. It is translated as CASRVRGGDTEAFF.